Shown below are 2 T cell receptor beta chains from a single sample sequenced in a study of shared clonotypes between healthy human individuals. The data were produced by immunoSEQ multiplex PCR, yet TCRdb's version contains in-frame clones alone and is incomplete. This table holds around 1.4 million clones, 97% to 99% found once. The sample comprised naive CD4+ T cells sorted from blood. Subset specified: CD45RA+ positively selected. These TCRs come from a man under 40 in good health.

The gene calls are TRBV10-2 and TRBJ2-5; D remains unclear. V lost 6 bases and J 3 bases, leaving 8 bases between the germline ends. CDR1 is WSHSY and CDR2 is SAAADI in the germline V gene. CDR3 size: 12 residues. CDR3 residues: CASSANEETQYF. The DNA for the CDR3 is TGCGCCAGCAGCGCGAACGAAGAGACCCAGTACTTC.

Concerning this clone: Other DNA sequences in the sample encode the same CDR3. The gene calls are TRBV7-3 and TRBJ2-3; D is ambiguous. The CDR3 extends over 14 amino acids. V was trimmed by 3 bases and J by 0 bases, leaving 7 bases between them. The germline CDR1 and CDR2 sequences are SGHTA and FQGTGA. The CDR3 DNA reads TGTGCCAGCAGCTTGGACGGGAGCACAGATACGCAGTATTTT. Its translation: CASSLDGSTDTQYF.